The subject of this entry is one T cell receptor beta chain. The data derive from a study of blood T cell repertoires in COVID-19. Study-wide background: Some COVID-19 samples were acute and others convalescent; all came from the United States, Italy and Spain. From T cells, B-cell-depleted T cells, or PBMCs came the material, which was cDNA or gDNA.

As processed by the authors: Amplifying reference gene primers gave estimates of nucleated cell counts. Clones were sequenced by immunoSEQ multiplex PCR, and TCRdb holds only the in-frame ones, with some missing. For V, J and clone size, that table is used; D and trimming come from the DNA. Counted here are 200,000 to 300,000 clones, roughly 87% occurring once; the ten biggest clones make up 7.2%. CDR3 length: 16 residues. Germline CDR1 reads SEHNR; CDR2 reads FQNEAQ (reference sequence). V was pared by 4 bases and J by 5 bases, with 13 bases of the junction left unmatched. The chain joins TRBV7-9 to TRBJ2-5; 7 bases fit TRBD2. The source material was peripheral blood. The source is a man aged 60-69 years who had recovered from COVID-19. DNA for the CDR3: TGTGCCAGCAGCTCAGCCACTAGCGAGCTTGGGGAGACCCAGTACTTC. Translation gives CASSSATSELGETQYF.